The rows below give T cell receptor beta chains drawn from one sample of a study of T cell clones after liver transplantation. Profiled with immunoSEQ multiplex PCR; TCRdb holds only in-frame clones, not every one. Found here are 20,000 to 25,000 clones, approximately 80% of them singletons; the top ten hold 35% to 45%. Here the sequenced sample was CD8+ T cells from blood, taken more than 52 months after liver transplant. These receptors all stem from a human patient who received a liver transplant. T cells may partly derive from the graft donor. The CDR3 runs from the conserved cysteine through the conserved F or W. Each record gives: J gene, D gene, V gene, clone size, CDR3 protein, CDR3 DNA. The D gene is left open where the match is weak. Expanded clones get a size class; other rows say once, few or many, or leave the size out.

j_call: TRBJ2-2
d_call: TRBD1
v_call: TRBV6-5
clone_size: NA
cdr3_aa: CASSDRDTGELFF
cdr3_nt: TGTGCCAGCAGTGACAGGGACACCGGGGAGCTGTTTTTT

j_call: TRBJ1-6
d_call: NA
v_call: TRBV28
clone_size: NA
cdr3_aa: CASSPIPTGSHSPLHF
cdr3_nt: TGTGCCAGCAGTCCGATCCCCACAGGGTCCCATTCACCCCTCCACTTT

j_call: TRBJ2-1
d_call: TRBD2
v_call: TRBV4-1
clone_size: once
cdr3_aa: CASSRTSGGYNEQFF
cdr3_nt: TGCGCCAGCAGTCGGACTAGCGGGGGGTACAATGAGCAGTTCTTC

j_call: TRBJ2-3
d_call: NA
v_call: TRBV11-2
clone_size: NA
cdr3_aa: CASSPRDTDTQYF
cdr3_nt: TGTGCCAGCTCACCCAGGGACACAGATACGCAGTATTTT

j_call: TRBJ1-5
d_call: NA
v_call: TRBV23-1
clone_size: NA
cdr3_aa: CASSQSKGISNQPQHF
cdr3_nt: TGCGCCAGCAGTCAATCAAAAGGGATAAGCAATCAGCCCCAGCATTTT

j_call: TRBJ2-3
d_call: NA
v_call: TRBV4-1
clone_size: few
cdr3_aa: CASSQTAGTPQDTQYF
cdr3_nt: TGCGCCAGCAGCCAGACTGCCGGGACACCTCAAGATACGCAGTATTTT

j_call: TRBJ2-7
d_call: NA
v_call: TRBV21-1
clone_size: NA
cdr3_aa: CASSCRYLSYEQYF
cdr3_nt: TGTGCCAGCAGCTGCAGGTACTTATCCTACGAGCAGTACTTC

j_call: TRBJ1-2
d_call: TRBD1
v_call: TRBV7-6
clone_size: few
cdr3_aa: CASSFDRVGYTF
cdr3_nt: TGTGCCAGCAGCTTCGACAGGGTTGGCTACACCTTC

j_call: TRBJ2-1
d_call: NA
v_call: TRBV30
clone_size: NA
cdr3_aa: CAWSVGQVPYNEQFF
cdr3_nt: TGTGCCTGGAGTGTAGGGCAGGTCCCCTACAATGAGCAGTTCTTC

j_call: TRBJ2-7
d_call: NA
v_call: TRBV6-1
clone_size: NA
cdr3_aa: CASSEVGDEQYF
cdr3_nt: TGTGCCAGCAGTGAAGTAGGGGACGAGCAGTACTTC

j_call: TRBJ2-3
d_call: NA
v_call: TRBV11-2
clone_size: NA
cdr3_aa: CASSTGRGETDTQYF
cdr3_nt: TGTGCCAGCAGCACTGGGAGGGGGGAAACAGATACGCAGTATTTT

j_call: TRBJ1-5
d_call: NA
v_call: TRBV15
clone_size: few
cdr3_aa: CATGESNQPQHF
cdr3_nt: TGTGCCACCGGGGAAAGCAATCAGCCCCAGCATTTT

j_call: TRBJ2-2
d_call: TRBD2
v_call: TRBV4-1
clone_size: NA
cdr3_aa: CASRETSGGPKNGELFF
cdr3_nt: TGCGCCAGCAGGGAGACTAGCGGGGGCCCTAAGAACGGGGAGCTGTTTTTT

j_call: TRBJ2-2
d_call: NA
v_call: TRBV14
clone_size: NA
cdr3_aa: CASSQRTGPPGELFF
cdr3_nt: TGTGCCAGCAGCCAAAGAACGGGTCCGCCCGGGGAGCTGTTTTTT

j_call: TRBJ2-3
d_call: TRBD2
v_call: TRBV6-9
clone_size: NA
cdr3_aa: CASNLAAGDTQYF
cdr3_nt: TGTGCCAGCAACCTAGCGGCGGGAGATACGCAGTATTTT

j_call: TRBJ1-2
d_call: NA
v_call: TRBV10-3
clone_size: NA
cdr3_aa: CAISELEYGYTF
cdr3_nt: TGTGCCATCAGTGAACTGGAGTATGGCTACACCTTC

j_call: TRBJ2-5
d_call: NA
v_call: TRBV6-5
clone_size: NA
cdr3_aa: CASSYPQSETQYF
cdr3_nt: TGTGCCAGCAGTTACCCCCAGTCTGAAACCCAGTACTTC

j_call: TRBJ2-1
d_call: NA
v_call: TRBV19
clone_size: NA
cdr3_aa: CASSTRDGNTGEQFF
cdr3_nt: TGTGCCAGTAGTACGCGGGACGGAAATACAGGTGAGCAGTTCTTC

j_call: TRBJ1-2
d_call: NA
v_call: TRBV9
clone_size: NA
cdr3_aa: CASSTNSGYGYTF
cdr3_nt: TGTGCCAGCAGCACAAATTCAGGGTATGGCTACACCTTC

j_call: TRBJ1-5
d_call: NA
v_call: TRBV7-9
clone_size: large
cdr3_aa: CASSRTEGGDQPQHF
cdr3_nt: TGTGCCAGCAGCCGAACGGAGGGCGGGGATCAGCCCCAGCATTTT

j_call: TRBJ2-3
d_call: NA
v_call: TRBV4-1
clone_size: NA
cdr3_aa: CASSQRLFQDTDTQYF
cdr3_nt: TGCGCCAGCAGCCAAAGGTTATTCCAGGACACAGATACGCAGTATTTT

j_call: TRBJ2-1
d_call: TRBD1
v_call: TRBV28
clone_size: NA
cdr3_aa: CASSWAVNRGEQFF
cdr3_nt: TGTGCCAGCAGCTGGGCGGTCAACAGGGGTGAGCAGTTCTTC

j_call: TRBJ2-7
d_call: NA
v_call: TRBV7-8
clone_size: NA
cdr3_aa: CASSWGADYEQYF
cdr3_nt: TGTGCCAGCAGCTGGGGAGCCGACTACGAGCAGTACTTC

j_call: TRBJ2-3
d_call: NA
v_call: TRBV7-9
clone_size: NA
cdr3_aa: CASSPRKGASTDTQYF
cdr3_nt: TGTGCCAGCAGCCCGCGTAAGGGTGCTAGCACAGATACGCAGTATTTT

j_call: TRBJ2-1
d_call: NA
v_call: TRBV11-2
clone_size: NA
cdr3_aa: CASSSTDGVNEQFF
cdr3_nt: TGTGCCAGCAGCTCAACCGACGGAGTCAATGAGCAGTTCTTC

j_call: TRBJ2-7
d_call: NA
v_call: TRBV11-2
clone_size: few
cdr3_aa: CASSLNYEQYF
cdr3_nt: TGTGCCAGCAGCTTAAACTACGAGCAGTACTTC

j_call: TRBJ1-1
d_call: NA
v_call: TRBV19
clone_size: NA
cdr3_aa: CASSTPGLTVEAFF
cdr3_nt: TGTGCCAGTAGTACGCCTGGACTTACGGTTGAAGCTTTCTTT

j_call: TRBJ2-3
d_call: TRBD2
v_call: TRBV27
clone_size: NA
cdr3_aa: CASSLWGGTRDTQYF
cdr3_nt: TGTGCCAGCAGTTTATGGGGTGGGACTAGAGATACGCAGTATTTT

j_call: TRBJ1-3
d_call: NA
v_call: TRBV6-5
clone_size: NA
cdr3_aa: CASSYSVGPGNTIYF
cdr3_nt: TGTGCCAGCAGTTACTCGGTGGGGCCAGGAAACACCATATATTTT

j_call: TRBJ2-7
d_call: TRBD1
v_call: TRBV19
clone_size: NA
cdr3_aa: CASSTIQGAINYEQYF
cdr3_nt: TGTGCCAGTAGTACCATACAGGGGGCCATCAACTACGAGCAGTACTTC

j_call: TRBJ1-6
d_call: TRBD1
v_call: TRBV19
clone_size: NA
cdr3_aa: CASRMTGRSPLHF
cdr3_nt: TGTGCCAGCAGAATGACAGGGCGGTCACCCCTCCACTTT

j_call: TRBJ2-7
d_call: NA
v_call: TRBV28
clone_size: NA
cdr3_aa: CASSLYPPREGYEQYF
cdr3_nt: TGTGCCAGCAGTTTATACCCCCCCCGCGAGGGCTACGAGCAGTACTTC

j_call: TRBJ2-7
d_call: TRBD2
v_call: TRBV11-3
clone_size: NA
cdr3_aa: CATLLATLYEQYF
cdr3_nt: TGTGCCACCTTACTAGCGACGCTTTACGAGCAGTACTTC

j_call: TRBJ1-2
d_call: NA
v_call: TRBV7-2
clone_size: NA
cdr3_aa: CASSGTSNYGYTF
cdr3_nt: TGTGCCAGCAGTGGGACATCTAACTATGGCTACACCTTC

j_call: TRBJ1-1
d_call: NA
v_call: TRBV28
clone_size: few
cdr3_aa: CAITRGENTEAFF
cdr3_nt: TGTGCCATCACTAGGGGTGAGAACACTGAAGCTTTCTTT

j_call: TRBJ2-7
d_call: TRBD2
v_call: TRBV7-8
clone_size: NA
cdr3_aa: CATRIGGADEQYF
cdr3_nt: TGTGCCACCCGAATCGGGGGGGCGGACGAGCAGTACTTC

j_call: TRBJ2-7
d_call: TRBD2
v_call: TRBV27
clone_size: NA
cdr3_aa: CARRLAGGFLTNEQYF
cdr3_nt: TGTGCCAGACGACTAGCGGGGGGGTTCCTTACGAACGAGCAGTACTTC

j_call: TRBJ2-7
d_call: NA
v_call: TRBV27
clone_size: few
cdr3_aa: CASSRTASSYEQYF
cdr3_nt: TGTGCCAGCAGCCGGACAGCGTCCTCCTACGAGCAGTACTTC

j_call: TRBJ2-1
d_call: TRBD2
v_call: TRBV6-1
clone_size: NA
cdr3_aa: CASSLLAGVLNEQFF
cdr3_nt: TGTGCCAGCAGCCTTCTAGCGGGGGTTCTCAATGAGCAGTTCTTC

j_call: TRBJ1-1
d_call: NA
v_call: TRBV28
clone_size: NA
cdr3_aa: CASSLWNTEAFF
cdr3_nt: TGTGCCAGCAGTTTATGGAACACTGAAGCTTTCTTT

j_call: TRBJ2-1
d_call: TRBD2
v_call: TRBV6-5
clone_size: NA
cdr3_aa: CASSYGTSVYNEQFF
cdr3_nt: TGTGCCAGCAGTTACGGAACTAGCGTTTACAATGAGCAGTTCTTC

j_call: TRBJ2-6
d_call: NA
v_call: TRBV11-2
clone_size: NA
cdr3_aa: CASSFWGSGANVLTF
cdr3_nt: TGTGCCAGCAGCTTCTGGGGCTCTGGGGCCAACGTCCTGACTTTC

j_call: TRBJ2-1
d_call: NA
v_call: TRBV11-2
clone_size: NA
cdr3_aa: CASSWVGFEQFF
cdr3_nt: TGTGCCAGCAGCTGGGTTGGATTCGAGCAGTTCTTC

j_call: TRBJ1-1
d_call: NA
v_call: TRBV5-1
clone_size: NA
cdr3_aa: CASSLGTGEAEAFF
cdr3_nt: TGCGCCAGCAGCTTGGGTACTGGGGAAGCTGAAGCTTTCTTT

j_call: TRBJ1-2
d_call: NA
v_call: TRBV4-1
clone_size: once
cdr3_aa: CASSQEGGEGNPNYGYTF
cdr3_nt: TGCGCCAGCAGCCAAGAAGGGGGTGAGGGGAACCCTAACTATGGCTACACCTTC

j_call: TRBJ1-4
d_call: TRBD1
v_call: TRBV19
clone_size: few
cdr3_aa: CASSTLLQTGQSEKLFF
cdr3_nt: TGTGCCAGTAGTACCCTCCTCCAGACAGGGCAGTCCGAAAAACTGTTTTTT

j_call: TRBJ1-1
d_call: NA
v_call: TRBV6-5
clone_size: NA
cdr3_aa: CASSPPNTEAFF
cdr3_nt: TGTGCCAGCAGTCCCCCGAACACTGAAGCTTTCTTT

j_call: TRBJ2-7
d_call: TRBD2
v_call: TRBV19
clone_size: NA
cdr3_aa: CASSIAGGAYEQYF
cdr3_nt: TGTGCCAGTAGTATAGCCGGGGGGGCGTACGAGCAGTACTTC

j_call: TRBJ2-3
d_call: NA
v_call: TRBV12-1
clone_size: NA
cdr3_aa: CASSFVGPSTDTQYF
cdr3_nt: TGTGCCAGCAGCTTTGTTGGCCCCAGCACAGATACGCAGTATTTT

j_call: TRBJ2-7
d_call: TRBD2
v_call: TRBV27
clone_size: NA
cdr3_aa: CASSWTSGGEQYF
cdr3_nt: TGTGCCAGCAGTTGGACTAGCGGTGGCGAGCAGTACTTC

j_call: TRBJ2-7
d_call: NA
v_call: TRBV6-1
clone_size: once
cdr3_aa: CASSELAQGEAYEQYF
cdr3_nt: TGTGCCAGCAGTGAACTGGCCCAGGGAGAAGCGTACGAGCAGTACTTC

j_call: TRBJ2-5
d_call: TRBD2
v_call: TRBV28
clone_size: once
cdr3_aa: CASNLAGSQETQYF
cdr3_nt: TGTGCCAGCAATCTAGCGGGGAGCCAAGAGACCCAGTACTTC

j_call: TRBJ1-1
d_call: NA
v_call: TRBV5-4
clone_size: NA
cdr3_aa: CASSSDPFEAFF
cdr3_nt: TGTGCCAGCAGCTCGGATCCGTTCGAAGCTTTCTTT

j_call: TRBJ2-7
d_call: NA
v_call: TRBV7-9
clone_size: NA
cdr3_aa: CAHEAHEQYF
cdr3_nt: TGTGCCCACGAGGCCCACGAGCAGTACTTC

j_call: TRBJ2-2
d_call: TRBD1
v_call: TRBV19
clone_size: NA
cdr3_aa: CASSMGDGQANTGELFF
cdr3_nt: TGTGCCAGTAGTATGGGGGATGGACAGGCGAACACCGGGGAGCTGTTTTTT

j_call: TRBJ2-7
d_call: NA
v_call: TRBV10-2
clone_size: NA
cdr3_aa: CASSSLGSGYEQYF
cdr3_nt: TGCGCCAGCAGTAGCTTGGGCTCGGGGTACGAGCAGTACTTC

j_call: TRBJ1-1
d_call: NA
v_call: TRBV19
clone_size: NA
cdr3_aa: CASSIQGENTEAFF
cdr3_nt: TGTGCCAGTAGTATTCAAGGGGAGAACACTGAAGCTTTCTTT

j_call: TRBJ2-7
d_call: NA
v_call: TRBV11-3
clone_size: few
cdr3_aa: CASSHSGRGTYEQYF
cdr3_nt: TGTGCCAGCAGCCATTCAGGCAGGGGCACCTACGAGCAGTACTTC